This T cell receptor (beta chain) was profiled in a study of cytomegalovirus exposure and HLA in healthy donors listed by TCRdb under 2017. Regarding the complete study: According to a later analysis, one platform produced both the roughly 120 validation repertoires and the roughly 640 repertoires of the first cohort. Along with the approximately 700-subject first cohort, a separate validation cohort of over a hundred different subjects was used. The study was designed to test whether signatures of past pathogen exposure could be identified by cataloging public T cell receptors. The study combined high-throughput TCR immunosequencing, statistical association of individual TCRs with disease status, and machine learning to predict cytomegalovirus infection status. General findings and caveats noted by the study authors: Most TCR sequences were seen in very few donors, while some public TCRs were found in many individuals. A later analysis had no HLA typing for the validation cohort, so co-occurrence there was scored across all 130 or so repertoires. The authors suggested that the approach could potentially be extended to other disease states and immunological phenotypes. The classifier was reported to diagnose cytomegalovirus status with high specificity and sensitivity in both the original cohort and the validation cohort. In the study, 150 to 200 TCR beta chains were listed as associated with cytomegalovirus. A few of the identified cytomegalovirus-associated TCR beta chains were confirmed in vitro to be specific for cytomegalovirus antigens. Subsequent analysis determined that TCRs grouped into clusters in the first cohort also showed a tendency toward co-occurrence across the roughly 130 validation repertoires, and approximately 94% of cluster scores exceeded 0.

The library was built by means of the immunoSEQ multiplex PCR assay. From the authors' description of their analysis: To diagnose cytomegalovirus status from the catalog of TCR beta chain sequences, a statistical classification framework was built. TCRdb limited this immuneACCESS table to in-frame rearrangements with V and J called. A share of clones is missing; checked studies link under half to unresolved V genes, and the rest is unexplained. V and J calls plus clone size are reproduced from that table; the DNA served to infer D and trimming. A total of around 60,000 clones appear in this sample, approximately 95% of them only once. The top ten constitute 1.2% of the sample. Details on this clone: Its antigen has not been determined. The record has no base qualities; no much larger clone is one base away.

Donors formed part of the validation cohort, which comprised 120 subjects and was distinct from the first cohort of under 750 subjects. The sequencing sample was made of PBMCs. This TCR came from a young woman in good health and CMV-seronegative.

The CDR3 in this case is CSVVSGGVGYEQYF. The nucleotides are TGCAGCGTTGTCTCTGGGGGGGTTGGCTACGAGCAGTACTTC. This receptor chain uses TRBV29-1 and TRBJ2-7, and 7 junctional nucleotides match TRBD2. The CDR3 sequence holds 14 residues, the cysteine and phenylalanine included. Only the CDR3 region is kept as DNA, spanning 42 bases read in frame from base 1. For CDR1 and CDR2, the germline V gene lists SQVTM and ANQGSEA. V trim: 4 bases; J trim: 3 bases; unmatched bases: 9.